This note documents a single T cell receptor (beta chain) sequence. The antigen is unknown. TRB was amplified by touch-down multiplex PCR, primer pools A and B combined. TCRdb reanalyzed the multiplex PCR reads, giving one entry per CDR3 protein sequence and no DNA. This sample contains 3,000 to 4,000 distinct CDR3 sequences. This sample is part of a study of T cell clusters in autoimmune cytopenias. Study-level information: TRB sequencing had a median about 50,000 reads and 2,000 to 2,500 distinct clonotypes per sample. Overall study findings and caveats: Healthy donors had about 3-fold more exclusive TRB clusters than active autoimmune hepatitis patients. TRB repertoire shifts in secondary cytopenia and chronic lymphocytic leukemia mostly reflected lymphoma, not autoimmunity. Primary autoimmune cytopenia patients seemingly lacked the physiological T cell clusters found in healthy donors.

Germline CDR1 is PRHDT and CDR2 is FYEKMQ (reference sequence). The CDR3 spans 11 residues. Tens of thousands of genome equivalents of blood DNA were amplified for TRB. The receptor was derived from a human donor with an autoimmune cytopenia, with autoimmune hepatitis or in good health (not recorded which). Sequencing was performed on peripheral blood. The chain is built from TRBV13 and TRBJ2-7. The CDR3 sequence: CASSGPDEQYF.